What follows is one T cell receptor (beta chain) and its context. Its antigen is currently unknown. The CDR3 is 14 residues long. Trimming pared 5 bases from V and 6 bases from J, leaving 16 bases between. Germline values: CDR1 PRHDT, CDR2 FYEKMQ (reference sequence). On sorted subsets, replicate PCRs used about 0.2 ug DNA, or tens of thousands of T cell genomes. Measured with immunoSEQ multiplex PCR; TCRdb has only the in-frame clones, and not every one. The profile shows under 750,000 clones, 72% of them singletons. The record originates from a study of shared clonotypes between healthy human individuals. General observations from the study: A handful of donors showed sharing of around 5% of naive CD4 clonotypes. The study generally estimated greater richness for naive than memory subsets.

Naive CD4+ cells were CD45RA-selected; the remaining cells were memory. Sequenced: memory CD4+ T cells sorted from blood. The subset denotes: CD45RA-negative fraction. The clonotype was recovered from a woman between 25 and 40 years old in good health. V gene TRBV13 combines with J gene TRBJ1-1, with a possible D match to TRBD1 (6 bases). The CDR3 is CASSHTQGDPEAFF. CDR3 sequence (DNA): TGTGCCAGCAGCCACACACAGGGTGACCCTGAAGCTTTCTTT.